This TCR beta chain is drawn from a study of molecular identifiers for immune sequencing clone quantification. At least ten counts were recorded for this clonotype. The antigen remains undetermined. Trimming removed 0 bases from V and 2 bases from J, with 11 bases in between. The length of the CDR3 is 16 residues. Germline lookup yields CDR1 MNHEY and CDR2 SVGEGT. Previously published methods and listed TCR primers were used for the bulk TCR libraries. TCRdb redid the calling of the PCR reads with MiXCR, one entry per CDR3 protein. The sample has around 40,000 distinct CDR3 sequences, over 15% seen once. General study findings and limits: The sizes of highly expanded clones could be underestimated when identical TCR molecules share a barcode.

Specimen: naive CD8+ T cells from blood, with Jurkat cell RNA spiked in. Subset defined: FACS-sorted CD8+CD4-CCR7+CD45RA+ naive T cells. The clonotype originates from a human donor in good health. Some libraries in this study had Jurkat cell RNA spiked in. The chain uses TRBV6-2 or TRBV6-3 and TRBJ2-1; a possible D gene is TRBD1 (5 bases). The CDR3 spells CASSYSGQLTYNEQFF. In DNA, the CDR3 is TGTGCCAGCAGTTACTCGGGGCAGTTGACCTACAATGAGCAGTTCTTC.